This TCR beta chain came from a study of T cell clonotyping in hematopoietic cell transplantation. Regarding the study as a whole: Pathologically expanded recipient clonotypes increased progressively from day 30 to day 180 as diversity fell.

The data were produced by immunoSEQ multiplex PCR, yet TCRdb's version contains in-frame clones alone and is incomplete. Here the sample spans some 8,800 clones, 93% being singletons. About this clone: Its antigen remains unidentified.

The V gene's germline CDR1 is SGHTA and CDR2 FQGNSA. Deletions cut 4 bases from V and 0 bases from J, with 14 bases between. The CDR3 sequence is 16 residues long. The receptor's source is a male patient in his forties or fifties who had an allogeneic stem cell transplant from a related donor, so T cells may come from the graft donor. Some clones in this sample may be carry-over from other donors' samples. Here the sequenced sample was PBMCs, taken 100 days after allogeneic stem cell transplant. V is TRBV7-2 and J is TRBJ2-3, with D perhaps TRBD2 (6 bases). DNA for the CDR3: TGTGCCAGCAGCTCAGTCGGACTACTCAGCACAGATACGCAGTATTTT. Its translation is CASSSVGLLSTDTQYF.